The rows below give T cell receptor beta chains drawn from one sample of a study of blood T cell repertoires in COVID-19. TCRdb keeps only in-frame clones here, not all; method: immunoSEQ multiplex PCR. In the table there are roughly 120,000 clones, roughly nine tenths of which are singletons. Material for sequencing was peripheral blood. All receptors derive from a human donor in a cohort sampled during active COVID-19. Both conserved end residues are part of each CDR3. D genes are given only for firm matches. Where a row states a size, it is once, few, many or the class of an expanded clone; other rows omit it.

TGCGCCAGCAGCCCGGACAGAGACAATGAGCAGTTCTTC,CASSPDRDNEQFF,-,TRBV10-1,-,TRBJ2-1
TGTGCCTGGAGGAGTCGCGGGACCAAAACCTACAATGAGCAGTTCTTC,CAWRSRGTKTYNEQFF,-,TRBV30,-,TRBJ2-1
TGTGCCAGCAGCGGGCCTACCAGGGGGCGCGAAAAACTGTTTTTT,CASSGPTRGREKLFF,-,TRBV7-9,TRBD1,TRBJ1-4
TGCGCCAGCAGCTTAGCGCAGGGGACCTACGAGCAGTACTTC,CASSLAQGTYEQYF,-,TRBV5-1,-,TRBJ2-7
TGTGCCAGCAGCTCCAGCACGTTCGGGGCTTTCTTT,CASSSSTFGAFF,-,TRBV5-6,-,TRBJ1-1
TGCGCCAGCAGCCAAGCCAGGGTCGATCAGCCCCAGCATTTT,CASSQARVDQPQHF,-,TRBV4-1,-,TRBJ1-5
TGTGCCAGCAGCGACGGACAGGGGGCTGACACTGAAGCTTTCTTT,CASSDGQGADTEAFF,once,TRBV2,TRBD1,TRBJ1-1
TGTGCCAGCAGCCCCGCGGGACTAGCGGACACCGGGGAGCTGTTTTTT,CASSPAGLADTGELFF,-,TRBV11-2,TRBD2,TRBJ2-2
TGTGCCAGCAGCCCCCGCGGTGGACAGGGAAATTACAATGAGCAGTTCTTC,CASSPRGGQGNYNEQFF,-,TRBV7-9,TRBD1,TRBJ2-1
TGTGCCAGCAGCGGCGCGGTTCGCAACGAGCAGTACTTC,CASSGAVRNEQYF,-,TRBV3-1/TRBV3-2,-,TRBJ2-7
TGTGCCAGCAGTGCGTCCGGAGCTAACAATGAGCAGTTCTTC,CASSASGANNEQFF,once,TRBV7-3,-,TRBJ2-1
TGTGCCAGCAGTACCTTGAGTAGCCAGATCCAGTACTTC,CASSTLSSQIQYF,-,TRBV25-1,-,TRBJ2-5
TGTGCCAGCACCCCCGCGCCCCGAAATAATTCACCCCTCCACTTT,CASTPAPRNNSPLHF,-,TRBV28,-,TRBJ1-6
TGTGCCAGCAGTTTGGGCGGGGGGGCCGGTTTAAATGAGCAGTTCTTC,CASSLGGGAGLNEQFF,once,TRBV6-5,TRBD2,TRBJ2-1
TGTGCCACCAGCAGAGCCCAGCGGGAGGGACGGGAGACCCAGTACTTC,CATSRAQREGRETQYF,-,TRBV15,TRBD2,TRBJ2-5
TGTGCCAGCTCACCACCCGGACTAGTTGGTGAGCAGTTCTTC,CASSPPGLVGEQFF,-,TRBV18,TRBD2,TRBJ2-1
TGTGCCAGCAGCTCGGACTTGGCCCCCTACGAGCAGTACTTC,CASSSDLAPYEQYF,few,TRBV11-2,-,TRBJ2-7
TGCGCCAGCAGCTTGGAAGTACGGACAGGTCCTGGGACCTACAATGAGCAGTTCTTC,CASSLEVRTGPGTYNEQFF,-,TRBV5-1,TRBD1,TRBJ2-1
TGTGCCAGCAGTTTGAGAGGATACGACTACGAGCAGTACTTC,CASSLRGYDYEQYF,once,TRBV28,-,TRBJ2-7
TGTGCCAGCAGTTCACCGGGACAGGGTTATGGCTACACCTTC,CASSSPGQGYGYTF,-,TRBV6-5,TRBD1,TRBJ1-2
TGTGCCAGCAGCTCGGACAGGGGATCCTACAATGAGCAGTTCTTC,CASSSDRGSYNEQFF,-,TRBV7-3,TRBD1,TRBJ2-1
TGTGCCAGCAGCCAGGTATCAGGTGTTAATTCACCCCTCCACTTT,CASSQVSGVNSPLHF,-,TRBV3-1/TRBV3-2,-,TRBJ1-6
TGTGCCAGCAGCCAAGGCCTGGGGACTAGCGGGGCGGAAGAGACCCAGTACTTC,CASSQGLGTSGAEETQYF,-,TRBV3-1/TRBV3-2,TRBD2,TRBJ2-5